Detailed here is one TCR beta chain. Assay: immunoSEQ multiplex PCR; the TCRdb copy retains only in-frame clones and omits some. The table has 120,000 to 150,000 clones, around 84% seen once; the top ten hold 35% to 40%. Trimming pared 4 bases from V and 1 base from J, leaving 8 bases between. The CDR3 has 14 residues. Germline loops: CDR1 LNHNV, CDR2 YYDKDF (reference sequence). This entry belongs to a study of blood T cell repertoires in COVID-19. Specimen: peripheral blood. The clonotype originates from a human donor in a cohort sampled during active COVID-19. The chain employs TRBV15 and TRBJ2-1, with D hard to call. CDR3 sequence reads: CATSITQSYNEQFF. Here the CDR3 DNA reads TGTGCCACCAGCATTACTCAATCCTACAATGAGCAGTTCTTC.